This T cell receptor beta chain was recovered during a study of T cells after yellow fever vaccination. TCRdb fed the 5' RACE reads into MiXCR, producing one record per CDR3 protein. This table has just under 600,000 distinct CDR3 sequences, roughly 14% appearing once. Deletions cut 2 bases from V and 6 bases from J, with 15 bases between. This CDR3 is 14 amino acids long. The germline V gene has CDR1 DFQATT and CDR2 SNEGSKA (reference sequence). Study results and caveats: Compared with primary, the secondary response was weaker and peaked at day 5, not 15.

This clonotype occurred a few times. What it binds is unknown. The source is a man aged 25-40 years who received the YFV17D yellow fever vaccine. V usage is TRBV20-1 and J usage is TRBJ2-3; possibly TRBD1 for D (5 bases). Sequencing was performed on PBMCs, taken on the day of the yellow fever booster vaccination. CDR3 nucleotides: TGCAGTGCTAGACGACAGCCGTCGGAGGATACGCAGTATTTT. Translating it yields CSARRQPSEDTQYF.